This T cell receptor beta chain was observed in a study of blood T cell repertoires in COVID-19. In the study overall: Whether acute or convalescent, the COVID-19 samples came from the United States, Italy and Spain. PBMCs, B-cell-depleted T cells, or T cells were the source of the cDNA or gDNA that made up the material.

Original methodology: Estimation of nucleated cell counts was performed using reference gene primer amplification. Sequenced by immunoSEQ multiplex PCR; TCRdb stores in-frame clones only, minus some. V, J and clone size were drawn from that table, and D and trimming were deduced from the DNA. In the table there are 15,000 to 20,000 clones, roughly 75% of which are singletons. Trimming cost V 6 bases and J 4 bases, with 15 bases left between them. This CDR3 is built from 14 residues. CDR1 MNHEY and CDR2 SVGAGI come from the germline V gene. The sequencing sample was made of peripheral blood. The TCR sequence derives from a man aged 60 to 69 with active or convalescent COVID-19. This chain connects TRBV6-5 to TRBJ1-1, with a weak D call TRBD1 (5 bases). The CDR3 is CASSSPRDGTEAFF. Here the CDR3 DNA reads TGTGCCAGCAGCAGTCCGCGGGACGGCACTGAAGCTTTCTTT.